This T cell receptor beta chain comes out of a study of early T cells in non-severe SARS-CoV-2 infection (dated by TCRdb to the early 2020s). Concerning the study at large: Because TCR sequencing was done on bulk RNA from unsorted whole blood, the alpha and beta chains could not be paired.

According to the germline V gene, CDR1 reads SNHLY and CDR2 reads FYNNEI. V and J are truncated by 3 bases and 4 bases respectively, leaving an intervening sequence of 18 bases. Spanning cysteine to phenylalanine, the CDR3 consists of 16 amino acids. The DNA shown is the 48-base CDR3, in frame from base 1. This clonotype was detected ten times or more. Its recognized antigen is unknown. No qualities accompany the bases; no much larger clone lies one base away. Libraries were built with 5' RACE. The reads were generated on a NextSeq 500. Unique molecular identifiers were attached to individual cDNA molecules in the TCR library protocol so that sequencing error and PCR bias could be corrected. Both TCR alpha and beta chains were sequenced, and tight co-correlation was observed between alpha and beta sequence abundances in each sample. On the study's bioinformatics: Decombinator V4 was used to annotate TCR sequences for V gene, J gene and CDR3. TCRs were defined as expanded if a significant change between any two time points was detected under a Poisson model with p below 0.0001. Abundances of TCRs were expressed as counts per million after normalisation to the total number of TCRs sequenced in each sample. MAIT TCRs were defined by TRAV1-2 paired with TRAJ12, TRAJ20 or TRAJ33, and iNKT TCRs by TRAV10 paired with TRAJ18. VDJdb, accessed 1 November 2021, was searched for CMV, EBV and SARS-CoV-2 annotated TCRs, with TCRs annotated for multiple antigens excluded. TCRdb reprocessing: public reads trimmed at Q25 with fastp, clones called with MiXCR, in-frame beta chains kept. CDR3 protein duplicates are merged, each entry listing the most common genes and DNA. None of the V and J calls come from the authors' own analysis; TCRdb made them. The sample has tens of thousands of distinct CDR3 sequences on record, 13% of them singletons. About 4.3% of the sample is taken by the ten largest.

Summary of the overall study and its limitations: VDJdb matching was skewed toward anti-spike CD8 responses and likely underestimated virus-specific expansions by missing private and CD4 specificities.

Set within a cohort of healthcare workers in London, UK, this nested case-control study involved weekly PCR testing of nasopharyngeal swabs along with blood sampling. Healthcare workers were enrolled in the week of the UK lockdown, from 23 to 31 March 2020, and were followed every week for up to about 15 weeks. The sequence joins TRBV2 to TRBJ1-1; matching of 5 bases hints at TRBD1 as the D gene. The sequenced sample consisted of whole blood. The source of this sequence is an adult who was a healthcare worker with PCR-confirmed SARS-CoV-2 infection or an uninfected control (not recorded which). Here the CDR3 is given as CASSDSYGRALTEAFF. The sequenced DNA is TGTGCCAGCAGTGATAGTTATGGCAGGGCTCTCACTGAAGCTTTCTTT.